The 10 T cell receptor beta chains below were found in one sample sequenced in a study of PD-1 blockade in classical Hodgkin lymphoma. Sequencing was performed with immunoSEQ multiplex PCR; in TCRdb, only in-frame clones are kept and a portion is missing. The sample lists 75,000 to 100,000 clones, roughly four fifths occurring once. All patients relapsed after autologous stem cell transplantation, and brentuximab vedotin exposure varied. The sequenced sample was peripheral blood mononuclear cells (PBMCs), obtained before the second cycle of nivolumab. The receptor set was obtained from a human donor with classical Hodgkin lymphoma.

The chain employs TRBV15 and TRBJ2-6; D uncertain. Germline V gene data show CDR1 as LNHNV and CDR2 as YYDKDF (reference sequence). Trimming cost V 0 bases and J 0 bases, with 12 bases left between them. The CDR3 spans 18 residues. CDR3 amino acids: CATSRDSPGGSGANVLTF. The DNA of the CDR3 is TGTGCCACCAGCAGAGATTCTCCGGGTGGCTCTGGGGCCAACGTCCTGACTTTC.

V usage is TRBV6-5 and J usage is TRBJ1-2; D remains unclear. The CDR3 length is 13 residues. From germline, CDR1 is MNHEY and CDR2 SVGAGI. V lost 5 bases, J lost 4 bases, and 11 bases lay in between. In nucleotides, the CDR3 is TGTGCCAGCAGTGCAGACATGGGCTATGGCTACACCTTC. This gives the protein CASSADMGYGYTF.

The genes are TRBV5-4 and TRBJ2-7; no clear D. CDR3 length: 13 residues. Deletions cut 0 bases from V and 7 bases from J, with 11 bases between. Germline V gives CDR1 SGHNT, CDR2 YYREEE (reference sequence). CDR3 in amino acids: CASSLAIFGEQYF. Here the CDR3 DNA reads TGTGCCAGCAGCTTGGCCATTTTCGGGGAGCAGTACTTC.

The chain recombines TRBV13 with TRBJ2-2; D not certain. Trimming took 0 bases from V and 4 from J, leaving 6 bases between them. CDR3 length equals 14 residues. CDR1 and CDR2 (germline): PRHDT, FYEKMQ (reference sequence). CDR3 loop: CASSLGARTGELFF. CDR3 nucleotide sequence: TGTGCCAGCAGCTTAGGCGCCCGCACCGGGGAGCTGTTTTTT.

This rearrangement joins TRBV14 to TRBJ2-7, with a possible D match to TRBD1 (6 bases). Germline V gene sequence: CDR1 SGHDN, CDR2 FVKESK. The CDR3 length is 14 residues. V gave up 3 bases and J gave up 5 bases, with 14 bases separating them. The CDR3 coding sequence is TGTGCCAGCAGCCAGGGACACACTTCCCACGAGCAGTACTTC. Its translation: CASSQGHTSHEQYF.

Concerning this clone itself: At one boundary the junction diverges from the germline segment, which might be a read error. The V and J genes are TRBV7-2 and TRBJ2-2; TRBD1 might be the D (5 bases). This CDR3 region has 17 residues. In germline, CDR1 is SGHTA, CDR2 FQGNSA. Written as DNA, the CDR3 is TGCGCCAGCAGCCAAGACCGGGCCCATCCGGTGGGGCGGGAGCTGTTTTTT. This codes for CASSQDRAHPVGRELFF.

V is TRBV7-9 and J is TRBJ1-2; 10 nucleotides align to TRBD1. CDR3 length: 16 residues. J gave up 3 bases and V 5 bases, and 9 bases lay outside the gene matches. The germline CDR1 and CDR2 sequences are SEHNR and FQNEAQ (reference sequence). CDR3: CASSPSGGTGDYGYTF. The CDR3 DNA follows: TGTGCCAGCAGCCCCTCTGGCGGGACAGGGGACTATGGCTACACCTTC.

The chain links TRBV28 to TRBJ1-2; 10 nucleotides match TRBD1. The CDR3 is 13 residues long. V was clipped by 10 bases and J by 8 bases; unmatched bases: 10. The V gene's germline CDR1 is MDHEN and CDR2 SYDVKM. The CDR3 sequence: CATNRQGAAGYTF. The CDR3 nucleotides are TGTGCCACCAACCGACAGGGGGCAGCGGGCTACACCTTC.

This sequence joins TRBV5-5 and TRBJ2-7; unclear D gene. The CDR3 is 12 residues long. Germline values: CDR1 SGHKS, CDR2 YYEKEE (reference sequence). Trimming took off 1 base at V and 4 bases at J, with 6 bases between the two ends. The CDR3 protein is CASSLLSYEQYF. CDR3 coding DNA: TGTGCCAGCAGCTTGCTTTCTTACGAGCAGTACTTC. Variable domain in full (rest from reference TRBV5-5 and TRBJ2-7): DAGVTQSPTHLIKTRGQQVTLRCSPISGHKSVSWYQQVLGQGPQFIFQYYEKEERGRGNFPDRFSARQFPNYSSELNVNALLLGDSALYLCASSLLSYEQYFGPGTRLTVT.

CDR3 coding DNA: TGTGCCAGCAGCTCTGCCTGGGGCTACGAGCAGTACTTC. This sequence encodes CASSSAWGYEQYF. The rearrangement links TRBV7-6 to TRBJ2-7; D ambiguous. Germline CDR1 and CDR2: SGHVS and FNYEAQ. The CDR3 runs 13 residues. V shed 4 bases and J shed 3 bases, with 10 bases lying between them.